This paragraph covers one TCR beta chain sequence. These data originate in a study of sequential checkpoint blockade in melanoma. Repertoires were generated with immunoSEQ multiplex PCR, while TCRdb's copy carries only in-frame clones and drops some. The sample includes some 22,000 clones, under 30% of them seen just once. Treatment given: randomized to nivolumab then ipilimumab (arm A) or the reverse (arm B). This CDR3 has 15 residues. Germline V gene lookup returns CDR1 LNHDA and CDR2 SQIVND (reference sequence). The V gene end was trimmed by 3 bases and the J gene end by 4 bases; junction bases not matched to a gene: 8.

This sequence was found in a human donor with melanoma. The chain links TRBV19 to TRBJ1-2, with 7 bases lining up with TRBD1. The specimen was tumor tissue (inferred from file names), collected from a patient given nivolumab and ipilimumab in sequence. The CDR3 reads CASSIPRDRAYGYTF. In nucleotides, the CDR3 is TGTGCCAGTAGTATCCCGCGTGACAGGGCCTATGGCTACACCTTC.